This T cell receptor (beta chain) emerged from a study of OX40 agonist ivuxolimab in advanced cancers. General observations from the study: Within 6 weeks, CD4+ and CD8+ blood T cells expanded clonally at 0.1 to 3.0 mg/kg.

Sequenced by immunoSEQ multiplex PCR; TCRdb stores in-frame clones only, minus some. The sample lists nearly 60,000 clones, approximately 78% occurring once. This clone turned up a few times. The antigen is undetermined. This receptor was identified in an adult with an advanced solid tumor such as melanoma, head and neck, liver or kidney cancer. Here the sequenced sample was CD4+ or CD8+ T cells sorted from blood, taken in a trial of the OX40 agonist ivuxolimab.

The CDR3: CASSYLDTEAFF. CDR3 nucleotide sequence: TGTGCCAGCAGTTACTTAGACACTGAAGCTTTCTTT. The rearrangement joins TRBV6-6 to TRBJ1-1; D is unresolved. This CDR3 comprises 12 residues. V dropped 1 base and J dropped 3 bases, with 3 bases sitting between them. Germline V lookup: CDR1 MNHNY, CDR2 SVGAGI (reference sequence).